These 31 T cell receptor beta chains came from one sample sequenced in a study of blood T cell repertoires in COVID-19. Method: immunoSEQ multiplex PCR; TCRdb's copy keeps in-frame clones and lacks some. The sample lists 140,000 or so clones; about 90% were seen once. The sequenced sample was PBMCs or T cells enriched from blood (not recorded which). The receptor source for this set is a man aged 55 to 70 who had recovered from COVID-19.

The V gene is TRBV5-4, the J gene TRBJ2-2, with D unclear. This CDR3 region has 15 residues. Germline V gene data show CDR1 as SGHNT and CDR2 as YYREEE (reference sequence). Trimming left V 0 bases short and J 3 bases short, with 9 bases between. CDR3 sequence: CASSLGLLYTGELFF. The DNA of the CDR3 is TGTGCCAGCAGCTTGGGTCTCCTTTACACCGGGGAGCTGTTTTTT.

The rearrangement links TRBV9 to TRBJ1-3; 7 nucleotides match TRBD1. Germline values: CDR1 SGDLS, CDR2 YYNGEE. Trimming removed 4 bases from V and 0 bases from J; junction bases left unmatched: 4. This CDR3 contains 15 residues. The CDR3 DNA is TGTGCCAGCAGCAATACAGGGGCCTCTGGAAACACCATATATTTT. Its protein product is CASSNTGASGNTIYF.

There are a few counts of this clone. The CDR3: CASSRDIQPQHF. The CDR3 nucleotides read TGTGCCAGCAGTAGGGACATTCAGCCCCAGCATTTT. The V and J genes are TRBV28 and TRBJ1-5, with D tentatively TRBD1 (6 bases). Germline-derived CDR1 and CDR2 are MDHEN and SYDVKM. The CDR3 is 12 amino acids. V lost 5 bases and J 6 bases, leaving 8 bases between the germline ends.

CDR3: CASSPNAGGNQPQHF. Written as DNA, the CDR3 is TGTGCCAGCAGCCCGAATGCAGGGGGAAATCAGCCCCAGCATTTT. The chain links TRBV3-1 (or the pseudogene TRBV3-2) to TRBJ1-5; 7 bases fit TRBD1. With V trimmed by 4 bases and J by 4 bases, 7 bases remained unmatched. Germline assignment: CDR1 LGHDT and CDR2 YNNKEL (reference sequence). The CDR3 is 15 residues long.

The chain carries TRBV7-9 and TRBJ2-3; TRBD1 aligns across 8 bases. The CDR3 is 12 residues long. V shed 5 bases and J 5 bases; nucleotides not matched to a gene: 0. CDR1 is SEHNR and CDR2 is FQNEAQ in the germline V gene (reference sequence). The CDR3 bases are TGTGCCAGCAGCACAGGGGGAGATACGCAGTATTTT. Translation gives CASSTGGDTQYF.

The gene calls are TRBV7-8 and TRBJ1-5; no definite D call. V lost 2 bases, J lost 0 bases, and 11 bases lay in between. Germline assignment: CDR1 SGHVS and CDR2 FQNEAQ. This CDR3 contains 16 residues. The CDR3 reads CASSLSGFNSNQPQHF. The CDR3 bases are TGTGCCAGCAGCTTAAGCGGCTTTAATAGCAATCAGCCCCAGCATTTT.

The chain joins TRBV7-9 to TRBJ1-4, with 9 bases fitting TRBD1. The V and J ends lost 5 bases and 7 bases, in that order; junction bases with no gene match: 8. Looked up from germline, CDR1 is SEHNR and CDR2 is FQNEAQ (reference sequence). The CDR3 runs to 15 residues. CDR3 bases: TGTGCCAGCAGCCCATGGACAGGGGAGGTTGAAAAACTGTTTTTT. Amino acid sequence: CASSPWTGEVEKLFF.

The V call is TRBV3-1 (or the pseudogene TRBV3-2), the J call TRBJ2-5, with TRBD2 matching over 11 bases. The CDR3 has 16 amino acids. Germline values: CDR1 LGHDT, CDR2 YNNKEL (reference sequence). J lost 4 bases, V lost 4 bases, and 8 bases had no gene match. The CDR3 reads CASSRSVAGGVETQYF. The DNA of the CDR3 is TGTGCCAGCAGCCGGAGCGTAGCGGGAGGGGTAGAGACCCAGTACTTC.

The chain is built from TRBV18 and TRBJ1-6; TRBD1 might be the D (5 bases). CDR3 length: 13 amino acids. Trimming left V 3 bases short and J 6 bases short, with 6 bases between. CDR1 is KGHSH, CDR2 LQKENI, per germline. In DNA form, the CDR3 reads TGTGCCAGCTCACCGGACACTAATTCACCCCTCCACTTT. It is translated as CASSPDTNSPLHF.

The chain has TRBV19 and TRBJ2-2, with D possibly TRBD2 on 7 matching bases. Trimming cost V 4 bases and J 5 bases, with 17 bases left between them. Germline values: CDR1 LNHDA, CDR2 SQIVND (reference sequence). There are 16 residues in the CDR3. CDR3 nucleotide sequence: TGTGCCAGTAGTAAGGGGGGAGGGCCTAGGACCGGGGAGCTGTTTTTT. Its translation: CASSKGGGPRTGELFF.

The chain recombines TRBV20-1 with TRBJ2-1; D is undetermined. The CDR3 has 11 residues. The germline gives CDR1 DFQATT, CDR2 SNEGSKA (reference sequence). Trimming pared 7 bases from V and 2 bases from J, leaving 6 bases between. The CDR3 protein is CSEQTYNEQFF. The CDR3 DNA reads TGCAGTGAACAGACCTACAATGAGCAGTTCTTC.

The rearrangement links TRBV14 to TRBJ1-1; D uncertain. CDR1 and CDR2 (germline): SGHDN, FVKESK. This CDR3 has 15 residues. V was shortened by 3 bases and J by 5 bases, with 16 bases between the two germline ends. The CDR3 reads CASSHFGPRGTEAFF. CDR3 coding DNA: TGTGCCAGCAGCCACTTTGGTCCAAGAGGGACTGAAGCTTTCTTT.

V usage is TRBV12-3 or TRBV12-4 and J usage is TRBJ2-1; D is ambiguous. This CDR3 region has 13 residues. The V and J ends lost 2 bases and 4 bases respectively, with 6 bases between them. This chain's CDR3 is CASSLTSYNEQFF. For the CDR3, the DNA is TGTGCCAGCAGTTTAACTTCTTACAATGAGCAGTTCTTC.

V is TRBV19 and J is TRBJ2-2, with a tentative D call TRBD1 (6 bases). Germline V gene sequence: CDR1 LNHDA, CDR2 SQIVND (reference sequence). V was pared by 4 bases and J by 6 bases, with 21 bases between. The CDR3 loop spans 17 amino acids. The DNA of the CDR3 is TGTGCCAGTAGTACTAGCCCGGGACAAGGATGGTCCGGGGAGCTGTTTTTT. It codes for CASSTSPGQGWSGELFF. Filled out from reference TRBV19 and TRBJ2-2, the complete variable domain reads DGGITQSPKYLFRKEGQNVTLSCEQNLNHDAMYWYRQDPGQGLRLIYYSQIVNDFQKGDIAEGYSVSREKKESFPLTVTSAQKNPTAFYLCASSTSPGQGWSGELFFGEGSRLTVL.

This rearrangement joins TRBV5-4 to TRBJ2-2; the match to TRBD2 covers 10 bases. The CDR3 contains 18 residues. V lost 0 bases to trimming and J lost 4 bases; unmatched junction nucleotides: 9. From germline, CDR1 is SGHNT and CDR2 YYREEE (reference sequence). In DNA form, the CDR3 reads TGTGCCAGCAGCTTGGCAGGAGCGGGGGGGCCGGGCACCGGGGAGCTGTTTTTT. It codes for CASSLAGAGGPGTGELFF.

The genes are TRBV19 and TRBJ1-4, with 10 bases lining up with TRBD1. CDR3 length: 16 residues. V was pared by 6 bases and J by 0 bases, with 4 bases of the junction left unmatched. The germline CDR1 and CDR2 sequences are LNHDA and SQIVND (reference sequence). CDR3 sequence (DNA): TGTGCCAGTAGGAACGGACAGGGGGCAACTAATGAAAAACTGTTTTTT. Its translation: CASRNGQGATNEKLFF.

J is TRBJ2-5 and V is TRBV13, with 9 bases matching TRBD1. Germline-derived CDR1 and CDR2 are PRHDT and FYEKMQ (reference sequence). Trimming took 5 bases from V and 3 from J; bases not matched to a gene: 4. The CDR3 contains 14 residues. CDR3 in amino acids: CASSPTGGEETQYF. The CDR3 DNA follows: TGTGCCAGCAGCCCCACAGGGGGCGAAGAGACCCAGTACTTC.

This clone was picked up one time. The chain joins TRBV11-2 to TRBJ2-3; no clear D. Trimming took off 3 bases at V and 1 base at J, with 8 bases between the two ends. The CDR3 loop spans 14 amino acids. CDR1 and CDR2 from the germline V gene are SGHAT and FQNNGV. The CDR3 DNA follows: TGTGCCAGCAGCTTTAAGCAGGGCACAGATACGCAGTATTTT. It codes for CASSFKQGTDTQYF.

This rearrangement joins TRBV11-2 to TRBJ1-3; 8 bases line up with TRBD1. Germline CDR1 SGHAT, CDR2 FQNNGV. The CDR3 runs to 15 residues. V trimming: 5 bases; J trimming: 3 bases; junction bases outside the gene matches: 6. The CDR3 DNA is TGTGCCAGCAGCCTTGACAGGGGAATTGGAAACACCATATATTTT. It yields the protein CASSLDRGIGNTIYF. Drawing the rest from reference TRBV11-2 and TRBJ1-3, the complete variable domain is EAGVAQSPRYKIIEKRQSVAFWCNPISGHATLYWYQQILGQGPKLLIQFQNNGVVDDSQLPKDRFSAERLKGVDSTLKIQPAKLEDSAVYLCASSLDRGIGNTIYFGEGSWLTVV.

V gene TRBV5-1 combines with J gene TRBJ2-3, with TRBD1 identical over 8 bases. The V segment lost 3 bases and the J segment 2 bases; nucleotides outside the gene matches: 5. The CDR3 loop spans 15 amino acids. Germline values: CDR1 SGHRS, CDR2 YFSETQ. The CDR3 region is CASSWGDRSTDTQYF. The CDR3 coding sequence is TGCGCCAGCAGCTGGGGGGACAGGTCCACAGATACGCAGTATTTT.

The rearrangement joins TRBV15 to TRBJ2-1; 12 nucleotides line up with TRBD2. The CDR3 runs 16 residues. V trimming: 1 base; J trimming: 7 bases; junction bases outside the gene matches: 5. Germline CDR1 reads LNHNV; CDR2 reads YYDKDF (reference sequence). CDR3 amino acids: CATSRGLTSGRNEQFF. CDR3 coding DNA: TGTGCCACCAGCAGAGGTTTGACTAGCGGGAGAAATGAGCAGTTCTTC.

As for this clone: The sample carries other DNA sequences with the same CDR3. The chain couples TRBV11-2 to TRBJ2-7; 7 bases map to TRBD1. From germline, CDR1 is SGHAT and CDR2 FQNNGV. After removal of 1 base from V and 2 bases from J, the junction contained 2 bases not matched to a gene. The length of the CDR3 is 14 residues. As DNA, the CDR3 is TGTGCCAGCAGCTTAGGTCAGGGGGCCTACGAGCAGTACTTC. Amino acids: CASSLGQGAYEQYF.

The count of this clone is one. The chain employs TRBV20-1 and TRBJ2-1, with D perhaps TRBD2 (6 bases). Germline V lookup: CDR1 DFQATT, CDR2 SNEGSKA (reference sequence). V shed 3 bases and J shed 7 bases, with 10 bases lying between them. The length of the CDR3 is 12 residues. The CDR3 DNA is TGCAGTGCTAGTAGGGCGGGGAATGAGCAGTTCTTC. Residues: CSASRAGNEQFF.

The chain combines TRBV29-1 with TRBJ1-5; D gene unclear. The CDR3 has 13 residues. CDR1 SQVTM and CDR2 ANQGSEA come from the germline V gene. With 7 bases removed from V and 5 bases from J, the gap between germline ends came to 15 bases. The CDR3 sequence: CSAGRGRDQPQHF. CDR3 coding DNA: TGCAGCGCCGGTCGCGGGAGGGATCAGCCCCAGCATTTT. Full variable domain (rest looked up from reference TRBV29-1 and TRBJ1-5): SAVISQKPSRDICQRGTSLTIQCQVDSQVTMMFWYRQQPGQSLTLIATANQGSEATYESGFVIDKFPISRPNLTFSTLTVSNMSPEDSSIYLCSAGRGRDQPQHFGDGTRLSIL.

This CDR3 is CASTDPGTGHLYTF. CDR3 bases: TGTGCCAGCACCGATCCTGGTACAGGGCATCTCTACACCTTC. The chain is built from TRBV11-2 and TRBJ1-2; weak D call: TRBD1 (6 bases). The CDR3 is 14 amino acids. V was cut by 7 bases and J by 10 bases, with 22 bases left in between. Germline CDR1 reads SGHAT; CDR2 reads FQNNGV.

This chain joins TRBV4-1 and TRBJ2-7; maybe TRBD2 (6 bases). The CDR3 spans 17 residues. Germline values: CDR1 MGHRA, CDR2 YSYEKL. V shed 0 bases and J shed 0 bases, with 15 bases lying between them. The CDR3 nucleotides read TGCGCCAGCAGCCAAGAGTCGGGACTGGGGGTCTCCTACGAGCAGTACTTC. Encoded protein: CASSQESGLGVSYEQYF.

The chain joins TRBV28 to TRBJ1-2, with a tentative D call TRBD1 (5 bases). CDR3 length equals 14 residues. Trimming removed 6 bases at V and 5 bases at J, with 16 bases between. Germline V gene lookup returns CDR1 MDHEN and CDR2 SYDVKM. The CDR3 DNA is TGTGCCAGCAGCCCCCGCGGGGGAGGGTATGGCTACACCTTC. It codes for CASSPRGGGYGYTF.

Concerning this clone: The sample carries other DNA sequences with the same CDR3. V is TRBV7-9 and J is TRBJ1-5; D not certain. Germline V gives CDR1 SEHNR, CDR2 FQNEAQ (reference sequence). CDR3 length: 14 residues. Deletions cut 1 base from V and 3 bases from J, with 7 bases between. The CDR3 protein is CASSLGTDNQPQHF. As DNA, the CDR3 is TGTGCCAGCAGCTTAGGTACAGACAATCAGCCCCAGCATTTT. Filled out from reference TRBV7-9 and TRBJ1-5, the complete variable domain reads DTGVSQNPRHKITKRGQNVTFRCDPISEHNRLYWYRQTLGQGPEFLTYFQNEAQLEKSRLLSDRFSAERPKGSFSTLEIQRTEQGDSAMYLCASSLGTDNQPQHFGDGTRLSIL.

The chain couples TRBV7-6 to TRBJ2-2; TRBD1 matches at 8 bases. The CDR3 length is 16 residues. The trim removed 5 bases at V and 4 bases at J, leaving 9 bases unmatched. CDR1 and CDR2 (germline): SGHVS, FNYEAQ. CDR3 coding DNA: TGTGCCAGCAGCCCACGAAGGACAGGGAGCACCGGGGAGCTGTTTTTT. Translated: CASSPRRTGSTGELFF.

The chain carries TRBV5-6 and TRBJ2-7; maybe TRBD1 (6 bases). Deletions cut 6 bases from V and 5 bases from J, with 18 bases between. Germline lookup yields CDR1 SGHDT and CDR2 YYEEEE. There are 14 residues in the CDR3. Here the CDR3 reads CASNNQGKGNEQYF. The CDR3 region has the DNA TGTGCCAGCAATAACCAGGGGAAAGGTAACGAGCAGTACTTC.

The V call is TRBV30, the J call TRBJ2-7, with TRBD1 identical over 9 bases. The V gene's germline CDR1 is GTSNPN and CDR2 SVGIG (reference sequence). Trimming removed 2 bases from V and 5 bases from J; junction bases left unmatched: 10. CDR3 size: 15 residues. CDR3 sequence: CAWSIAGTGRHEQYF. CDR3 DNA: TGTGCCTGGAGTATAGCCGGGACAGGGCGCCACGAGCAGTACTTC.